This TCR beta chain was sequenced during a study of shared clonotypes between healthy human individuals. V lost 3 bases to trimming and J lost 0 bases, with 5 bases between them. Per germline, CDR1 LNHDA and CDR2 SQIVND (reference sequence). CDR3 length: 13 residues. The test was conducted at deep level. Methods used by the authors: Filtering was not the same, since immunoSEQ gave junction-only sequences without quality scores. The repertoire was sequenced with immunoSEQ multiplex PCR; TCRdb's copy has only in-frame clones and lacks some. The V and J calls and clone size were taken over from that table, and D and trimming were inferred from the DNA. The table has roughly 2,000,000 clones, about 93% seen once; the top ten hold less than 2%. The naive CD8 fraction comprised CD45RO-negative cells positively selected for CCR7 and excluded terminally differentiated effector memory CD45RA+ cells. The study enrolled healthy HIV-negative adults without recent acute infections or vaccinations as donors.

This receptor was obtained from a man aged 18-30 years in good health. Some clones in this sample may be carry-over from other donors' samples. The chain carries TRBV19 and TRBJ2-5; D remains ambiguous. What was sequenced was naive CD8+ T cells from PBMCs. The CDR3 loop is CASSMQDQETQYF. For the CDR3, the DNA is TGTGCCAGTAGTATGCAGGACCAAGAGACCCAGTACTTC.